This section outlines one T cell receptor beta chain sequence together with its context. No antigen is known for it. No quality values exist for individual bases; no much larger clone is one base distant. PBMC libraries used mostly approximately 480 ng of input genomic DNA for deep sequencing, with six replicates per sample. TCRbeta libraries were prepared with the immunoSEQ hsTCRbeta kit according to the manufacturer's instructions. The completed libraries were mixed into a single pool at 3 nM, then sequenced with an Illumina NovaSeq 6000 S4 flow cell. The original pipeline was this. The immunoSEQ Analyzer handled quality control and preprocessing of the raw data. The analysis was limited to productive rearrangements, and each clonotype was defined by a unique CDR3 amino acid sequence. Repertoire clonality was estimated as the Gini-Simpson index, which was calculated using the R package tcR. Gini indices were compared with Student's t test, and associations with tumor size change were assessed by Pearson correlation. In TCRdb, the immuneACCESS table is reduced to in-frame sequences with V and J assigned. These tables do not hold every clone; where another copy was compared, an unresolved V gene accounts for under half, and the others remain unexplained. The DNA gave D and trimming, while V, J and clone size come from that table. A total of some 15,000 clones appear in this sample, approximately 66% of them only once. The top ten clones comprise around 2.5% of the sample.

The germline V gene gives CDR1 as SGHRS and CDR2 as YFSETQ. Including the terminal cysteine and phenylalanine, the CDR3 comprises 14 residues. The read is trimmed to its CDR3 DNA, 42 bases read in frame from base 1. Between the V and J ends, shortened by 0 bases and 2 bases respectively, the junction contains 9 bases. The sample belongs to a study of neoadjuvant anti-PD-1 for oral cavity cancer (dated by TCRdb to the early 2020s). As for the study more broadly: Before undergoing curative-intent surgical resection, most patients got three to four biweekly nivolumab doses at 3 mg/kg. There were 12 patients in the parent correlative cohort, and the response rate was less than 40%. Patients who did not progress were given a fourth nivolumab dose at about day 43 and had definitive surgical resection on days 50-56. Patients with complete response, partial response or stable disease by RECIST 1.1 were defined as responders, whereas patients with progression were defined as non-responders.

Summary of the overall study and its limitations: Only a few patients per response group were included in the TCR analyses, and the authors called for validation in larger cohorts. After neoadjuvant nivolumab, T cell clonality (Gini index) in PBMCs was significantly higher in non-responders than in responders. A higher pretreatment blood Treg/Th17 ratio correlated with both higher pretreatment blood TCRbeta clonality and lower post-treatment tumor TCRbeta clonality.

The time point tag for this specimen amounts to: before neoadjuvant nivolumab. Patients had been newly diagnosed with stage II-IVA oral cavity squamous cell carcinoma, and no prior systemic or radiation treatment had been given to the patients. Everyone in the cohort had locally advanced, HPV-negative oral cavity squamous cell carcinoma. No culture maintenance or expansion was done, as the peripheral blood mononuclear cells went straight to analysis. Samples were obtained from a longitudinal correlative study of a single-arm phase II trial of neoadjuvant nivolumab in oral cavity squamous cell carcinoma. Subject-matched pre- and post-treatment PBMCs and tumors from three responders and three non-responders underwent genomic DNA-based TCRbeta sequencing. Peripheral blood mononuclear cells were collected once before nivolumab treatment and again after treatment, at the time of surgery. Genomic DNA was isolated from PBMCs using the Maxwell RSC DNA from Cells kit.

The receptor's source is a person between 40 and 79 years old with oral cavity squamous cell carcinoma. This chain is built from TRBV5-1 and TRBJ2-7; the D gene cannot be named for sure. This specimen was PBMCs, taken before nivolumab (anti-PD-1) treatment. The CDR3 protein is CASSLVGQAYEQYF. The DNA sequence is given as TGCGCCAGCAGCTTGGTTGGTCAGGCCTACGAGCAGTACTTC. The variable domain in full, with residues beyond the CDR3 obtained from the reference TRBV5-1 and TRBJ2-7 genes, is KAGVTQTPRYLIKTRGQQVTLSCSPISGHRSVSWYQQTPGQGLQFLFEYFSETQRNKGNFPGRFSGRQFSNSRSEMNVSTLELGDSALYLCASSLVGQAYEQYFGPGTRLTVT.